Below, one T cell receptor (beta chain) is given with its context. What it binds is unknown. This record comes from a study of T cell responses to AZD1222 COVID-19 vaccine. Data came from immunoSEQ multiplex PCR; TCRdb stores just in-frame clones and leaves some out. The sample consists of about 89,000 clones, about 88% of them appearing once. General study results and limits: Donors were largely white British and mainly female; clonal diversity was possibly underestimated. Along spike, vaccine-associated CD4 TCRs were found throughout, with dominance at 160-218 and 743-854. Nearly half of unique spike-specific TCRs reportedly avoided B.1.351 and B.1.1.7 mutated regions.

The specimen was peripheral blood, collected 28 days after the second AZD1222 dose. The TCR sequence derives from an adult who received the AZD1222 COVID-19 vaccine.

This CDR3 is CASSGGVGYGYTF. The DNA for the CDR3 is TGTGCCAGCAGCGGGGGGGTCGGCTATGGCTACACCTTC. The V call is TRBV7-9, the J call TRBJ1-2, with a tentative D call TRBD1 (5 bases). The CDR3 runs 13 residues. Looked up from germline, CDR1 is SEHNR and CDR2 is FQNEAQ (reference sequence). Trimming cost V 5 bases and J 4 bases, with 11 bases left between them.